This T cell receptor beta chain was captured by sequencing in a study of blood T cell dynamics during melanoma immunotherapy. Germline CDR1 and CDR2: SGDLS and YYNGEE. Trimming stripped 10 bases from V and 8 bases from J, with 18 bases between. The CDR3 runs 12 residues. The sample's time point: pre-treatment baseline. This table comes from immunoSEQ multiplex PCR, and its TCRdb copy is limited to in-frame clones, with some not included. The sample shows roughly 6,100 clones, around 90% of them seen only once. This TCR came from a human donor with melanoma. The sample was cell-free DNA from blood, taken from a patient treated with checkpoint blockade. J is TRBJ1-2 and V is TRBV9; TRBD1 might be the D (6 bases). The CDR3 reads CASGGGAWGYTF. The CDR3 DNA sequence: TGTGCCTCCGGGGGGGGCGCTTGGGGCTACACCTTC.